The sequence of this TCR beta chain was determined in a study of blood T cell repertoires in COVID-19. Profiling relied on immunoSEQ multiplex PCR, and the TCRdb table lists in-frame clones only, not all of them. The repertoire holds some 200,000 clones, with around 81% as singletons. The V segment lost 6 bases and the J segment 6 bases; nucleotides outside the gene matches: 7. This CDR3 has 13 amino acids. CDR1 and CDR2 from the germline V gene are MDHEN and SYDVKM. This clonotype was obtained from a woman aged 30 to 39 who had recovered from COVID-19. The chain joins TRBV28 to TRBJ2-7, with 8 bases fitting TRBD1. The sample was peripheral blood. The CDR3 reads CASSREQGVEQYF. CDR3 DNA: TGTGCCAGCAGCAGAGAACAGGGGGTCGAGCAGTACTTC. The whole variable domain, remainder taken from reference TRBV28 and TRBJ2-7, is DVKVTQSSRYLVKRTGEKVFLECVQDMDHENMFWYRQDPGLGLRLIYFSYDVKMKEKGDIPEGYSVSREKKERFSLILESASTNQTSMYLCASSREQGVEQYFGPGTRLTVT.